Presented here are 30 T cell receptor beta chains from one specimen sequenced in a study of tumor-infiltrating lymphocytes in primary liver carcinoma (dated by TCRdb to about 2017). The listed sequencing device is Illumina HiSeq 2500. A constant-region primer and ProtoScript II reverse transcriptase were used to reverse-transcribe TCRbeta-specific cDNA from around 530 ng total RNA. Construction of the TCRbeta libraries relied on three nested rounds of multiplex PCR, following a slightly modified ARM-PCR procedure. The first two PCR rounds used multiplex TRBV1-TRBV30 forward primers with a Cbeta reverse primer, each for around 10 cycles. TCRdb reworked the public reads: Q25 trimming with fastp, MiXCR clone assembly, productive beta chains retained. All rows with the same CDR3 protein become a single entry with the most common DNA and genes. This sample gives 330,000 or so distinct CDR3 sequences in total; roughly two thirds of them show up just once. About 6.1% of the sample rests with the top ten.

Blood RNA was extracted from unsorted whole blood with TRIzol reagent; germline DNA came from the DNeasy Blood & Tissue kit. The sequenced material came from peripheral blood. These receptors were obtained from a man aged 40-50 years with primary liver carcinoma and hepatitis B virus infection.

This clonotype appeared many times. The chain employs TRBV29-1 and TRBJ2-7; tentative D call: TRBD2 (5 bases). In germline, CDR1 is SQVTM, CDR2 ANQGSEA. The CDR3 consists of 12 residues. Trimming shortened V by 4 bases and J by 0 bases, and 7 bases separated the two germline ends. CDR3 amino acids: CSVAGNSYEQYF. DNA of the CDR3: TGCAGCGTTGCCGGGAACTCCTACGAGCAGTACTTC.

V and J are TRBV29-1 and TRBJ1-2; D is ambiguous. This CDR3 contains 12 residues. The V gene's germline CDR1 is SQVTM and CDR2 ANQGSEA. CDR3 amino acids: CGVEKQSYGYTF. The CDR3 DNA reads as TGCGGGGTTGAAAAGCAGTCCTATGGCTACACCTTC. Variable domain in full (rest from reference TRBV29-1 and TRBJ1-2): SAVISQKPSRDICQRGTSLTIQCQVDSQVTMMFWYRQQPGQSLTLIATANQGSEATYESGFVIDKFPISRPNLTFSTLTVSNMSPEDSSIYLCGVEKQSYGYTFGSGTRLTVV.

On this clonotype itself: Given a much more abundant clone one base away, this may be a read error. This chain joins TRBV10-2 and TRBJ1-1; D unresolved. The CDR3 length is 13 residues. Germline CDR1 is WSHSY and CDR2 is SAAADI. The CDR3 DNA reads as TGCGCCACCACCCTACAGCCGAACGCTGAAGCTTTCTTT. Amino acid sequence: CATTLQPNAEAFF.

The chain joins TRBV5-4 to TRBJ1-6; TRBD1 matches at 7 bases. V was pared by 4 bases and J by 11 bases, with 12 bases of the junction left unmatched. CDR1 is SGHNT, CDR2 YYREEE, per germline (reference sequence). The CDR3 is 15 amino acids. The CDR3 DNA follows: TGTGCCAGCAGCAATGTTGGGACAGTAACTCCACCCCTCCACTTT. Amino acids: CASSNVGTVTPPLHF.

There are many counts of this clonotype. The V and J genes are TRBV29-1 and TRBJ2-3; TRBD2 matches 8 bases. The ends lost 4 bases at V and 1 base at J; junction bases unmatched: 4. CDR1 is SQVTM and CDR2 is ANQGSEA in the germline V gene. The length of the CDR3 is 14 residues. CDR3 DNA: TGCAGCGTTGCACTAGCGGTGGGCACAGATACGCAGTATTTT. Protein sequence: CSVALAVGTDTQYF.

At least ten counts were recorded for this clonotype. V usage is TRBV12-3 or TRBV12-4 and J usage is TRBJ1-3, with D perhaps matching TRBD1 (6 bases). Trimming removed 6 bases at V and 4 bases at J, with 10 bases between. CDR3 length equals 13 residues. CDR3 nucleotides: TGTGCCAGCAGGGACAGTTTAGGAAACACCATATATTTT. Translated, it gives CASRDSLGNTIYF.

A note on this clonotype: One end of the junction fails to match germline, which may point to a read error. The rearrangement links TRBV11-3 to TRBJ1-1; no clear D gene. Germline CDR1 reads SGHNT; CDR2 reads YENEEA. The length of the CDR3 is 13 residues. CDR3 amino acids: CVSSPPGSTEAFF. The CDR3 coding sequence is TGTGTCAGCAGCCCCCCGGGTAGCACCGAAGCTTTCTTT.

A note on this clonotype: The junction departs from the called germline gene at one end, perhaps through a read error. This chain links TRBV5-5 with TRBJ2-5; TRBD1 might be the D (6 bases). Germline CDR1 reads SGHKS; CDR2 reads YYEKEE (reference sequence). This CDR3 spans 16 amino acids. In DNA, the CDR3 is TGTGCCAGCAGCCCCGGGCAGTGGGTGGGACAAGTGACCCAGTACTTC. Its protein product is CASSPGQWVGQVTQYF. The full variable domain, its missing parts supplied by reference TRBV5-5 and TRBJ2-5, is DAGVTQSPTHLIKTRGQQVTLRCSPISGHKSVSWYQQVLGQGPQFIFQYYEKEERGRGNFPDRFSARQFPNYSSELNVNALLLGDSALYLCASSPGQWVGQVTQYFGPGTRLLVL.

About this clonotype: The junction departs from the called germline gene at one end, perhaps through a read error. CDR3 region: CASSPGLVSNERFF. The DNA of the CDR3 is TGCGCCAGCAGCCCGGGACTAGTTAGCAATGAGCGGTTCTTC. J is TRBJ2-1 and V is TRBV4-1; 8 nucleotides align to TRBD2. Germline CDR1 reads MGHRA; CDR2 reads YSYEKL. This CDR3 is built from 14 residues.

This chain uses TRBV12-3 or TRBV12-4 with TRBJ2-7, with 7 bases lining up with TRBD2. The CDR3 is made up of 11 amino acids. The trim removed 8 bases at V and 4 bases at J, leaving 2 bases unmatched. CDR3 in DNA: TGTGCCAGCCAGCGGGGATACGAGCAGTACTTC. Amino acid sequence: CASQRGYEQYF.

In its sample, this clonotype was seen many times. The chain joins TRBV13 to TRBJ2-1; TRBD2 aligns across 10 bases. V was pared by 5 bases and J by 7 bases, with 20 bases of the junction left unmatched. Germline CDR1 reads PRHDT; CDR2 reads FYEKMQ (reference sequence). The CDR3 has 19 residues. The CDR3 nucleotides read TGTGCCAGCAGCCCCCCGACCGGGACTAGCGCCCGAAACGTGAATGAGCAGTTCTTC. Protein: CASSPPTGTSARNVNEQFF.

Remarks on this clonotype: A read error is possible here, since a much larger clone lies one base away. The chain uses TRBV4-2 and TRBJ2-1, with D uncertain. The CDR3 has 12 amino acids. CDR1 and CDR2 from the germline V gene are LGHNA and YNFKEQ. CDR3 residues: CVSSVGVNEQFF. The CDR3 DNA is TGTGTCAGCAGCGTCGGTGTAAATGAGCAGTTCTTC.

About this clonotype: The junction departs from germline at one end; a sequencing error may be responsible. The V call is TRBV11-2, the J call TRBJ2-1, with D unclear. The CDR3 loop spans 15 amino acids. Germline V CDR1 and CDR2: SGHAT, FQNNGV. CDR3 sequence reads: CTSSKRLVSYNEQFF. The CDR3 region has the DNA TGTACCAGCAGCAAACGCCTTGTCTCCTATAATGAGCAGTTCTTC.

Points on this clonotype: At one end the junction does not follow the germline gene, possibly because of a read error. The J gene is TRBJ2-1, the V gene TRBV29-1, with D unresolved. The germline V gene encodes CDR1 SQVTM and CDR2 ANQGSEA. There are 10 residues in the CDR3. The CDR3 nucleotides read TGCAGCATCGAGAACCTGATTCGTATCTTC. It is translated as CSIENLIRIF.

The chain recombines TRBV2 with TRBJ2-7; no firm D call. In germline, CDR1 is SNHLY, CDR2 FYNNEI. Trimming removed 1 base at V and 6 bases at J, with 13 bases between. This CDR3 has 14 residues. CDR3: CASSEDFALREQYF. CDR3 nucleotide sequence: TGTGCCAGCAGTGAAGACTTTGCCCTACGCGAGCAGTACTTC. Supplemented by reference TRBV2 and TRBJ2-7, the full variable domain reads EPEVTQTPSHQVTQMGQEVILRCVPISNHLYFYWYRQILGQKVEFLVSFYNNEISEKSEIFDDQFSVERPDGSNFTLKIRSTKLEDSAMYFCASSEDFALREQYFGPGTRLTVT.

This rearrangement joins TRBV6-5 to TRBJ1-6, with D possibly being TRBD1 (6 bases). Germline CDR1 is MNHEY and CDR2 is SVGAGI. Trimming stripped 5 bases from V and 11 bases from J, with 19 bases between. The CDR3 spans 15 residues. CDR3 residues: CASSQPNRAGTPLHF. The CDR3 DNA follows: TGTGCCAGCAGTCAGCCTAACAGGGCAGGGACACCCCTCCACTTT.

Note on this clonotype: A single base separates this from a much larger clone, so it may be a read error. The chain is built from TRBV10-3 and TRBJ2-7, with 9 bases fitting TRBD1. The CDR3 contains 13 residues. Per the germline V gene, CDR1 is ENHRY and CDR2 is SYGVKD. The CDR3 DNA reads TGTGTCATTCGGACAGGGGAATATGACGAGCAGTACTTC. Its translation: CVIRTGEYDEQYF.

This clonotype was seen at least ten times. The V and J genes are TRBV4-1 and TRBJ2-1, with TRBD2 matching 11 bases. The junction had 13 bases not matched to a gene; V was cut back by 5 bases and J by 7 bases. Per germline, CDR1 MGHRA and CDR2 YSYEKL. This CDR3 is 17 amino acids long. The CDR3 bases are TGCGCCAGCAGCGTTCAAGGTCTAGCGGGAGGTGGGAATGAGCAGTTCTTC. This translates into CASSVQGLAGGGNEQFF.

Comments on this clonotype: A read error may explain this, as a much larger clone is one base away. CDR3 sequence: CASIFGAGELFF. The CDR3 DNA follows: TGTGCCAGCATCTTCGGGGCCGGGGAGCTGTTTTTT. This sequence joins TRBV5-4 and TRBJ2-2; D might be TRBD2 (5 bases). The CDR3 is 12 residues long. V lost 6 bases and J lost 6, with 9 bases in between. CDR1 and CDR2 from the germline V gene are SGHNT and YYREEE (reference sequence).

To note about this clonotype: This sequence may be a read error, since a much larger clone differs from it by one base. The chain couples TRBV6-2 or TRBV6-3 to TRBJ2-7; unclear D gene. CDR1 is MNHEY and CDR2 is SVGEGT in the germline V gene. V gave up 3 bases and J gave up 6 bases, with 9 bases separating them. CDR3 length equals 12 residues. The CDR3 here is CASSYLRREQYF. DNA for the CDR3: TGTGCCAGCAGTTATTTACGCCGCGAGCAGTACTTC.

In regard to this clonotype: An end of the junction differs from the germline gene, which may be a read error. The CDR3 bases are TGTGCCAGCAGTCCAAATTTGAACACTGAAGCTATCTTT. It translates to CASSPNLNTEAIF. The chain employs TRBV6-1 and TRBJ1-1; D gene uncertain. Germline assignment: CDR1 MNHNS and CDR2 SASEGT. This CDR3 is built from 13 residues.

The V gene is TRBV4-3, the J gene TRBJ2-6; TRBD2 might be the D (6 bases). V dropped 4 bases and J dropped 0 bases, with 13 bases sitting between them. The CDR3 totals 17 residues. From germline, CDR1 is LGHNA and CDR2 YSLEER. The CDR3 DNA sequence: TGCGCCAGCAGCCGGACTAACGGGAGCTCTGGGGCCAACGTCCTGACTTTC. The encoded protein is CASSRTNGSSGANVLTF.

As regards this clonotype: The CDR3 does not close with the conserved phenylalanine or tryptophan, likely indicating a read error. The chain links TRBV29-1 to TRBJ2-3, with D perhaps being TRBD1 or TRBD2 (5 bases each). Germline CDR1 is SQVTM and CDR2 is ANQGSEA. The CDR3 totals 15 residues. This CDR3 is CRVVSGRKSTDTQYL. In nucleotides, the CDR3 is TGCAGGGTTGTTTCGGGACGTAAGAGCACAGATACGCAGTATCTT.

With regard to this clonotype: The junction departs from germline at one end; a sequencing error may be responsible. The chain is built from TRBV11-2 and TRBJ2-7; tentatively, D is TRBD2 (5 bases). The CDR3 covers 15 residues. In germline, CDR1 is SGHAT, CDR2 FQNNGV. The CDR3 DNA is TGTGCCAGTAGCTTAGTGCCCGGGAAACTCTACGAGTGGTACTTC. Residues: CASSLVPGKLYEWYF.

The chain has TRBV10-1 and TRBJ2-5; 7 nucleotides line up with TRBD1. Germline CDR1 is WNHNN and CDR2 is SYGVQD (reference sequence). V lost 0 bases, J lost 3 bases, and 1 base stayed unmatched. CDR3 length: 14 residues. In DNA, the CDR3 is TGCGCCAGCAGTGAGTCGGGGACAGAAGAGACCCAGTACTTC. This sequence encodes CASSESGTEETQYF.

The gene calls are TRBV11-1 and TRBJ2-7; 8 nucleotides align to TRBD2. The germline gives CDR1 SGHAT, CDR2 FQDESV (reference sequence). V was pared by 11 bases and J by 3 bases, with 12 bases of the junction left unmatched. The CDR3 runs 14 residues. The DNA for the CDR3 is TGTGCCTACAGCTTTGGGACTAGGTACTACGAGCAGTACTTC. Residues: CAYSFGTRYYEQYF.

Regarding this clonotype: Being one base from a much bigger clone, this may be a read error. The chain recombines TRBV6-2 or TRBV6-3 with TRBJ2-2, with TRBD1 identical over 10 bases. The germline gives CDR1 MNHEY, CDR2 SVGEGT. V trimming: 8 bases; J trimming: 5 bases; junction bases outside the gene matches: 8. This CDR3 region has 15 residues. The CDR3 coding sequence is TGTGCCAGCGGCTCAGACAGGGGGCGGACCGGGGAGCTGTTTTTT. It codes for CASGSDRGRTGELFF.

The chain recombines TRBV6-1 with TRBJ2-2; TRBD2 aligns across 8 bases. The germline V gene has CDR1 MNHNS and CDR2 SASEGT. With V trimmed by 4 bases and J by 7 bases, 8 bases remained unmatched. This CDR3 has 15 residues. The CDR3 reads CASSGTGRGSGELFF. CDR3 bases: TGTGCCAGCAGTGGAACCGGGAGGGGAAGCGGGGAGCTGTTTTTT.

The V and J genes are TRBV7-2 and TRBJ1-1; a weak D match, TRBD1 (6 bases). Germline V gives CDR1 SGHTA, CDR2 FQGNSA. The CDR3 runs 15 residues. With 1 base removed from V and 4 bases from J, the gap between germline ends came to 13 bases. Written as DNA, the CDR3 is TGTGCCAGCAGCTTAGTGGGGGGGCAAAGCACTGAAGCTTTCTTT. Protein: CASSLVGGQSTEAFF.

V usage is TRBV28 and J usage is TRBJ2-7, with unresolved D. Trimming took off 3 bases at V and 0 bases at J, with 9 bases between the two ends. Per the germline V gene, CDR1 is MDHEN and CDR2 is SYDVKM. There are 14 residues in the CDR3. The CDR3 here is CASSFSLGSYEQYF. In nucleotides, the CDR3 is TGTGCCAGCAGTTTCTCGTTGGGCTCCTACGAGCAGTACTTC.